A single T cell receptor beta chain is shown here with its context. Germline CDR1 and CDR2: SGHTS and YDEGEE. V lost 4 bases, J lost 0 bases, and 11 bases stayed unmatched. This CDR3 has 19 residues. The data belong to a study of blood T cell repertoires in COVID-19. The overall study: Sites in the United States, Italy and Spain provided acute and convalescent COVID-19 samples. The analysed material was cDNA or gDNA that came from T cells, B-cell-depleted T cells, or PBMCs.

Original processing notes: Nucleated cell number was recorded as an estimate derived from reference gene primer amplification. Data came from immunoSEQ multiplex PCR; TCRdb stores just in-frame clones and leaves some out. V, J and clone size are taken as reported in that table, and D and trimming were inferred from the DNA itself. Here the sample spans 150,000 to 200,000 clones, 70% to 85% being singletons. This clonotype originated in an elderly woman with acute or convalescent COVID-19. The sequencing sample was made of peripheral blood. The chain recombines TRBV5-8 with TRBJ2-1; 12 bases map to TRBD2. As DNA, the CDR3 is TGTGCCAGCAGCCCGTGGACTAGCGGGATGATGAGCTCCTACAATGAGCAGTTCTTC. Translated, it gives CASSPWTSGMMSSYNEQFF.